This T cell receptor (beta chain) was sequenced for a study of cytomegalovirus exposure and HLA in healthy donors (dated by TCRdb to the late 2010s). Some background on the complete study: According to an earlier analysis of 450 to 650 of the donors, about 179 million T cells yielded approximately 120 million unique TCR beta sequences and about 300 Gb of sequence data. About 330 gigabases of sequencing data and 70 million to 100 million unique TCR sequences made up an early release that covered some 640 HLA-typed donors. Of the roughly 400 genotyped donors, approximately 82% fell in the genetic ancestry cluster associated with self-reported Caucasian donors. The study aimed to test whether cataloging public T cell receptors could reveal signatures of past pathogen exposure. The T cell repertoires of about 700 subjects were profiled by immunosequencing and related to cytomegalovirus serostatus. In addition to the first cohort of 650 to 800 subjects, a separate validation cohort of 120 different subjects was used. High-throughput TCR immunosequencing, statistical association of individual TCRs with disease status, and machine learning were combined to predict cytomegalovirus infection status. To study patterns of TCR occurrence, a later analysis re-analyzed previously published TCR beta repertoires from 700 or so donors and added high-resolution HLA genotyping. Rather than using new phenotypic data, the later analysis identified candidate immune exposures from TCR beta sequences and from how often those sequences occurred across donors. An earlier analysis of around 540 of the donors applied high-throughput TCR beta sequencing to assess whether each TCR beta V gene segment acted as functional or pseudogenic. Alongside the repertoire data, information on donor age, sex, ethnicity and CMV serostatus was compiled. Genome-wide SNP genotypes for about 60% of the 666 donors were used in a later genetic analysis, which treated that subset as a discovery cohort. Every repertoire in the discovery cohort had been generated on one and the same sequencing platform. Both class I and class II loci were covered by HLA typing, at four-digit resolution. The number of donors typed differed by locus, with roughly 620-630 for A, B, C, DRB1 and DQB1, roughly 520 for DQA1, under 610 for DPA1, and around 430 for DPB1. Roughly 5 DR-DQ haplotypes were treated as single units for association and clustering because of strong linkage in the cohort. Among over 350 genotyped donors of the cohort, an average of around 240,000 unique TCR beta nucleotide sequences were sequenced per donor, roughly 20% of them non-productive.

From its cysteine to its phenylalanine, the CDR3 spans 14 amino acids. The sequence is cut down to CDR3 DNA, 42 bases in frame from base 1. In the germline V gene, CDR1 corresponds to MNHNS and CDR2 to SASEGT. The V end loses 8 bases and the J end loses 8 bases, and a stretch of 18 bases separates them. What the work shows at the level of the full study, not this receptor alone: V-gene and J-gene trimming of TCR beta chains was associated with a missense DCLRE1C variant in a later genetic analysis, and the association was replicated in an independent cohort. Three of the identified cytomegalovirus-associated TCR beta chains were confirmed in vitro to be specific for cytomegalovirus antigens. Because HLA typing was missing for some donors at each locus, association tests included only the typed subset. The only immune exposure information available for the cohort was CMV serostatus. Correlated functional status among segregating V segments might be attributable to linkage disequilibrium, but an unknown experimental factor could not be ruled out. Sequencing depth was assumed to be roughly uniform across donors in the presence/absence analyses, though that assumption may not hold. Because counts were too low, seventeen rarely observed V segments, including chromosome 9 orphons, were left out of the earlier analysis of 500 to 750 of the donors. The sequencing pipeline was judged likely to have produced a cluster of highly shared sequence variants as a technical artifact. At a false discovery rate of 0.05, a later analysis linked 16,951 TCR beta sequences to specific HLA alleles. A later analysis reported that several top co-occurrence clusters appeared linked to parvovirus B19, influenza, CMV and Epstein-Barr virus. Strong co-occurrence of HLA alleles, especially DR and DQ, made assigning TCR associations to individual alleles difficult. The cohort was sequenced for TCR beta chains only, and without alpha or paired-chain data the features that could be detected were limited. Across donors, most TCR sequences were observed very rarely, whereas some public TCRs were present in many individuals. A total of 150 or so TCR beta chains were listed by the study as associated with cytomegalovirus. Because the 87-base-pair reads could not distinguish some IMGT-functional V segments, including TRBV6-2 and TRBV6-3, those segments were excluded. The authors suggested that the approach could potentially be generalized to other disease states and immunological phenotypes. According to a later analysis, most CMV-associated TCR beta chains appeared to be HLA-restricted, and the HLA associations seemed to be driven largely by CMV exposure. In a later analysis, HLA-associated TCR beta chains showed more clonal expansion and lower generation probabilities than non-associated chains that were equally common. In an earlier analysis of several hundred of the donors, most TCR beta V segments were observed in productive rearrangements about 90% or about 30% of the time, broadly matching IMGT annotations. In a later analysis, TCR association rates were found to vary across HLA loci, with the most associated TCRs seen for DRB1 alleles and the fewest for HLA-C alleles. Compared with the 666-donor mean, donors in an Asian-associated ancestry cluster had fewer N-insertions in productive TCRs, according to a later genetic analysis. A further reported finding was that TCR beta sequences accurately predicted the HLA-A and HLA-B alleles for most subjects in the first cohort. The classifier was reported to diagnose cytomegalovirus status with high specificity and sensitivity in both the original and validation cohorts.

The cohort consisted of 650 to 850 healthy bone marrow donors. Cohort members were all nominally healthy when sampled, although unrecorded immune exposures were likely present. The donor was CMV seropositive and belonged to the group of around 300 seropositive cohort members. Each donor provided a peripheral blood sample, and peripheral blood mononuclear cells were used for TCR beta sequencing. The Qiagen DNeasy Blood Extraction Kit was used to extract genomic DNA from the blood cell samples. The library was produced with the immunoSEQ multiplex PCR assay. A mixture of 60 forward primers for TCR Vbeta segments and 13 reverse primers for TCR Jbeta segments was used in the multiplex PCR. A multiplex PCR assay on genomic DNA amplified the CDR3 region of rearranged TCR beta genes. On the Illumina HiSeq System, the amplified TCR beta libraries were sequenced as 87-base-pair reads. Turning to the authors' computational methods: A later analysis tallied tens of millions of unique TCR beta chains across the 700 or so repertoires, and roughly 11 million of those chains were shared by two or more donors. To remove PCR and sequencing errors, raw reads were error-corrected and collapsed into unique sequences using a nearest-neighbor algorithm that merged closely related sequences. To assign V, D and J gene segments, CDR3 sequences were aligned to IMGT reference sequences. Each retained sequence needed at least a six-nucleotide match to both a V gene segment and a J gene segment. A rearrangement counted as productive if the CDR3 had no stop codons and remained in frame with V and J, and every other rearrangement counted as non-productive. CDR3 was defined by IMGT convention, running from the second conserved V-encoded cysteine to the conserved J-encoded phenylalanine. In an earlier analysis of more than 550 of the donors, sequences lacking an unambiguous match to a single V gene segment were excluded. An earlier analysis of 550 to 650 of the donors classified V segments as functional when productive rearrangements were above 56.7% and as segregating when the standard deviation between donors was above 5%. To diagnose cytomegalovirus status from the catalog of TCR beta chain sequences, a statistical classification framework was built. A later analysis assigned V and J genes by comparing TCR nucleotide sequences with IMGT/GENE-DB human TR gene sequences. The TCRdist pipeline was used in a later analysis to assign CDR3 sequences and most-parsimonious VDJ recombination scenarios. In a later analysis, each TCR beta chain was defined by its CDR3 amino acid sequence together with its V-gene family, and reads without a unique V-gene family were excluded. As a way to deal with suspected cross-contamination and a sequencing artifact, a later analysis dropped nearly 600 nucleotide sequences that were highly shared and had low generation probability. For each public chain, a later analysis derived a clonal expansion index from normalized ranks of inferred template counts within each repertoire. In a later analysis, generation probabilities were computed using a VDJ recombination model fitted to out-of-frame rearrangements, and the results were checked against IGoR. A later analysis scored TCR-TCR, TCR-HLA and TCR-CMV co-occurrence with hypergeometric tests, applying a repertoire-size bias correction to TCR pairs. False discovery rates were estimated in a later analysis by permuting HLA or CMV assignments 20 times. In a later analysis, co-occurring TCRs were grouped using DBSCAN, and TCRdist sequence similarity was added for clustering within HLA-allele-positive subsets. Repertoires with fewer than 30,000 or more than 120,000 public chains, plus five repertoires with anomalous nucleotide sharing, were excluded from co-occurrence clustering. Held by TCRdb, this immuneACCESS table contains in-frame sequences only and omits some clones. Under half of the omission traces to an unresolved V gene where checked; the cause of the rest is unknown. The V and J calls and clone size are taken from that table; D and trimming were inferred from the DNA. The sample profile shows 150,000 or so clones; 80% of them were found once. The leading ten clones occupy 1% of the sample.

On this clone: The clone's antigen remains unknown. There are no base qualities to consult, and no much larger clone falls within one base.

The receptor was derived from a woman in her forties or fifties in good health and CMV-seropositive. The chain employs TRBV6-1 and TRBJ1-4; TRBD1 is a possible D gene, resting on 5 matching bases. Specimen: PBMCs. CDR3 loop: CASQSSGLSEKLFF. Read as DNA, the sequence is TGTGCCAGCCAAAGCTCAGGGTTGAGCGAAAAACTGTTTTTT.